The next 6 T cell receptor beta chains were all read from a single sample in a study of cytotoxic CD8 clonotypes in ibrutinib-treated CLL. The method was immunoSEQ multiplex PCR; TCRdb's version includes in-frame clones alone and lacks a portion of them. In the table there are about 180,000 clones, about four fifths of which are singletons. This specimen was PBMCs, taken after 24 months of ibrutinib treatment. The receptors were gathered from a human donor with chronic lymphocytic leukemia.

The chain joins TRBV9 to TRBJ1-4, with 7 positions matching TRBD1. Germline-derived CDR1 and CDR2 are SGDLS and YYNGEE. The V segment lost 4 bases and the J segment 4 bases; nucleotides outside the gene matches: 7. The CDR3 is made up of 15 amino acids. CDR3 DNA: TGTGCCAGCAGCCCTTCGACAGGGATTAATGAAAAACTGTTTTTT. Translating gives CASSPSTGINEKLFF.

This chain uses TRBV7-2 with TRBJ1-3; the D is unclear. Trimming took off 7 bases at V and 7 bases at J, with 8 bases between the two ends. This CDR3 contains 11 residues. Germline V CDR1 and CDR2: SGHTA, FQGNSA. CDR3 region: CASTVLNTIYF. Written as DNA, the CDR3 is TGTGCCAGCACCGTTCTCAACACCATATATTTT.

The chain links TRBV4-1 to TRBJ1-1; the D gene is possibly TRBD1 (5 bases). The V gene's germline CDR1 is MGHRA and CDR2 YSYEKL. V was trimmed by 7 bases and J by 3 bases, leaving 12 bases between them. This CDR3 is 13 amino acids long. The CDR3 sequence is CASKAGVDTEAFF. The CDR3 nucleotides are TGCGCCAGCAAGGCGGGGGTCGACACTGAAGCTTTCTTT.

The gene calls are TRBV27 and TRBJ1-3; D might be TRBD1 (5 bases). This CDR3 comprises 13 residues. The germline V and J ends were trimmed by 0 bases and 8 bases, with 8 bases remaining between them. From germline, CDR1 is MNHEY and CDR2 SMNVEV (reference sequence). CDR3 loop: CASSLSWGDTIYF. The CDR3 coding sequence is TGTGCCAGCAGTTTATCCTGGGGCGACACCATATATTTT.

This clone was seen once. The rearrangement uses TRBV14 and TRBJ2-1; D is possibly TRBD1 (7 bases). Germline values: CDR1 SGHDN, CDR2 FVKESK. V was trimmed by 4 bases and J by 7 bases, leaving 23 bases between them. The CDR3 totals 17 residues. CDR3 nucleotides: TGTGCCAGCAGCCGCCGAACCCGACAGGGACGGGGGAATGAGCAGTTCTTC. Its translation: CASSRRTRQGRGNEQFF. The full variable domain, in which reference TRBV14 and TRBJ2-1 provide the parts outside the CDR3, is EAGVTQFPSHSVIEKGQTVTLRCDPISGHDNLYWYRRVMGKEIKFLLHFVKESKQDESGMPNNRFLAERTGGTYSTLKVQPAELEDSGVYFCASSRRTRQGRGNEQFFGPGTRLTVL.

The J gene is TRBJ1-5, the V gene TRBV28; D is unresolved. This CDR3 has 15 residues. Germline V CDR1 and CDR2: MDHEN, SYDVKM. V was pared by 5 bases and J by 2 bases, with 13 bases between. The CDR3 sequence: CASSRLREGNQPQHF. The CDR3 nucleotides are TGTGCCAGCAGTCGACTAAGGGAGGGCAATCAGCCCCAGCATTTT.